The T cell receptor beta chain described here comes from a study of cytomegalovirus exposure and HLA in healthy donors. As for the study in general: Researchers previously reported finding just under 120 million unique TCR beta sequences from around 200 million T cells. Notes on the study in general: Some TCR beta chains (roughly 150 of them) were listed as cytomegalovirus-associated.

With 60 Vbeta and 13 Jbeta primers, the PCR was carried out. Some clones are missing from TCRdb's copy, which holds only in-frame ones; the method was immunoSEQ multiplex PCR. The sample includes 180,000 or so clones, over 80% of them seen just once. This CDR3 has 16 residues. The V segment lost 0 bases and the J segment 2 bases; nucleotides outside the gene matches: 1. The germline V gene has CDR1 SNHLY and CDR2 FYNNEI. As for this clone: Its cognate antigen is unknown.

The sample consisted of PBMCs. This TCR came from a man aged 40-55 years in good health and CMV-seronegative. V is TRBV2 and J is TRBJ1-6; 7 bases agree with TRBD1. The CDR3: CASSEAGQTYNSPLHF. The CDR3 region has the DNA TGTGCCAGCAGTGAAGCGGGACAGACCTATAATTCACCCCTCCACTTT.